A single sample gave rise to the 11 T cell receptor beta chains below, sequenced in a study of T cells in Graves' hyperthyroidism and ophthalmopathy (dated by TCRdb to between 2019 and 2020). The library came from multiplex PCR. The reads were generated on an Illumina HiSeq 2000. TCR beta CDR3 regions were amplified from RNA transcripts. For the first round of RT-PCR on the TCR CDR3, the HTBI primer set was used together with the Qiagen OneStep RT-PCR kit. TCRdb reprocessed the public reads (quality trimming at Q25 with fastp, clone calling with MiXCR) and kept in-frame beta chains. Here each entry gathers all rows of one CDR3 protein and keeps the most common genes and DNA. This sample has about 640,000 distinct CDR3 sequences in its table, and roughly 20% of those were observed once. The ten largest make up about 35% of the sample. The sample taken for sequencing was blood. These receptor sequences come from a man younger than 45 with Graves' ophthalmopathy.

J is TRBJ2-7 and V is TRBV14, with D tentatively TRBD1 (6 bases). This CDR3 comprises 15 residues. Trimming pared 8 bases from V and 6 bases from J, leaving 23 bases between. Germline-derived CDR1 and CDR2 are SGHDN and FVKESK. The CDR3 bases are TGTGCCAGCCGGAACTCGGGACAAGGTTTCGCCGAGCAGTACTTC. Its protein is CASRNSGQGFAEQYF.

The chain uses TRBV10-1 and TRBJ2-2; TRBD2 might be the D (6 bases). The germline V and J ends were trimmed by 5 bases and 6 bases, with 10 bases remaining between them. Germline loops: CDR1 WNHNN, CDR2 SYGVQD (reference sequence). This CDR3 region has 13 residues. The CDR3 spells CASSRLESGELFF. For the CDR3, the DNA is TGCGCCAGCAGTCGACTAGAGTCCGGGGAGCTGTTTTTT.

The gene calls are TRBV30 and TRBJ1-5; no firm D call. The germline V and J ends were trimmed by 0 bases and 7 bases, with 13 bases remaining between them. Germline CDR1 and CDR2: GTSNPN and SVGIG (reference sequence). This CDR3 is 14 amino acids long. CDR3 sequence: CAWSVDPMDQPQHF. The CDR3 bases are TGTGCCTGGAGTGTAGACCCCATGGACCAGCCCCAGCATTTT.

This clonotype was counted many times. V and J are TRBV27 and TRBJ2-7; 8 bases match TRBD1. V gave up 5 bases and J gave up 2 bases; unmatched junction bases: 8. The germline V gene encodes CDR1 MNHEY and CDR2 SMNVEV (reference sequence). The CDR3 length is 15 residues. CDR3 nucleotides: TGTGCCAGCAGTGACTGGACAGGGAAGACCTACGAGCAGTACTTC. It yields the protein CASSDWTGKTYEQYF.

The chain links TRBV6-1 to TRBJ1-5; TRBD1 matches at 7 bases. Per germline, CDR1 MNHNS and CDR2 SASEGT. J lost 6 bases, V lost 7 bases, and 6 bases had no gene match. The CDR3 extends over 13 amino acids. DNA for the CDR3: TGTGCCAGCAAAGCCAGGGGGGTTCAGCCCCAGCATTTT. Protein sequence: CASKARGVQPQHF.

This clonotype was seen ten or more times. This chain links TRBV20-1 with TRBJ1-1, with TRBD1 matching 8 bases. CDR3 length equals 11 residues. Per the germline V gene, CDR1 is DFQATT and CDR2 is SNEGSKA (reference sequence). The CDR3 here is CSGQGRTEAFF. The CDR3 DNA is TGCAGCGGACAGGGACGCACTGAAGCTTTCTTT.

The J gene is TRBJ2-1, the V gene TRBV25-1; D is tentatively TRBD1 or TRBD2 (6 bases each). The CDR3 is made up of 16 amino acids. Germline lookup yields CDR1 MGHDK and CDR2 SYGVNS. V gave up 3 bases and J gave up 7 bases, with 19 bases separating them. CDR3 nucleotide sequence: TGTGCCAGCAGTGATAGGGGGGAAACGAGTGCAAATGAGCAGTTCTTC. Translating it yields CASSDRGETSANEQFF.

This clonotype appeared a few times. This chain uses TRBV5-1 with TRBJ1-1; 11 bases agree with TRBD1. Germline V gene lookup returns CDR1 SGHRS and CDR2 YFSETQ. The CDR3 runs to 16 residues. Unmatched junction bases numbered 12, after V lost 6 bases and J lost 5 bases. The chain's CDR3 is CASISGTGGLVTEAFF. CDR3 nucleotide sequence: TGCGCCAGCATATCCGGGACAGGGGGTCTTGTGACTGAAGCTTTCTTT. The entire variable domain, with the rest obtained from reference TRBV5-1 and TRBJ1-1, is as follows: KAGVTQTPRYLIKTRGQQVTLSCSPISGHRSVSWYQQTPGQGLQFLFEYFSETQRNKGNFPGRFSGRQFSNSRSEMNVSTLELGDSALYLCASISGTGGLVTEAFFGQGTRLTVV.

This chain uses TRBV20-1 with TRBJ2-7, with 11 nucleotides matching TRBD2. There are 15 residues in the CDR3. After removal of 4 bases from V and 3 bases from J, the junction contained 8 bases not matched to a gene. In germline, CDR1 is DFQATT, CDR2 SNEGSKA (reference sequence). CDR3 loop: CSAIRTSGLNYEQYF. As DNA, the CDR3 is TGCAGTGCTATTAGGACTAGCGGGCTTAACTACGAGCAGTACTTC.

This clonotype has only a few counts. This chain joins TRBV28 and TRBJ2-2, with D maybe TRBD2 (6 bases). Trimming shortened V by 7 bases and J by 4 bases, and 16 bases separated the two germline ends. Germline V gene data show CDR1 as MDHEN and CDR2 as SYDVKM. This CDR3 has 15 amino acids. CDR3 loop: CASTRWREGTGELFF. CDR3 sequence (DNA): TGTGCCAGCACAAGATGGCGGGAAGGCACCGGGGAGCTGTTTTTT.

This clonotype came up many times. The chain links TRBV7-2 to TRBJ1-5; TRBD1 matches at 7 bases. The CDR3 loop spans 18 amino acids. Germline-derived CDR1 and CDR2 are SGHTA and FQGNSA. V shed 5 bases and J 2 bases; nucleotides not matched to a gene: 15. CDR3 residues: CASSPHRGLSYGNQPQHF. The CDR3 DNA reads TGTGCCAGCAGCCCTCACAGGGGATTATCGTATGGCAATCAGCCCCAGCATTTT.